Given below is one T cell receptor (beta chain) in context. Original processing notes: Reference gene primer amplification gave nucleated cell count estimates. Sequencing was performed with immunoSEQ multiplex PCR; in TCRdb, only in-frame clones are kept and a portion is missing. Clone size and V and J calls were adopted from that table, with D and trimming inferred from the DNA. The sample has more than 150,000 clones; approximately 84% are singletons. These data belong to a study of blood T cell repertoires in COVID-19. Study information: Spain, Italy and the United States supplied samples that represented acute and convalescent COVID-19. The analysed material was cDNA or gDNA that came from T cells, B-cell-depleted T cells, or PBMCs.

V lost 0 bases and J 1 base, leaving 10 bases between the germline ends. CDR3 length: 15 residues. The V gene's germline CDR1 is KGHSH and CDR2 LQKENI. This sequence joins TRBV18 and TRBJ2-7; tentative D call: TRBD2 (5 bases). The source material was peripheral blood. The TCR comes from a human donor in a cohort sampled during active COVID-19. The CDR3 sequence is CASSPPGRGSYEQYF. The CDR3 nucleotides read TGTGCCAGCTCACCACCGGGTCGGGGTTCCTACGAGCAGTACTTC.